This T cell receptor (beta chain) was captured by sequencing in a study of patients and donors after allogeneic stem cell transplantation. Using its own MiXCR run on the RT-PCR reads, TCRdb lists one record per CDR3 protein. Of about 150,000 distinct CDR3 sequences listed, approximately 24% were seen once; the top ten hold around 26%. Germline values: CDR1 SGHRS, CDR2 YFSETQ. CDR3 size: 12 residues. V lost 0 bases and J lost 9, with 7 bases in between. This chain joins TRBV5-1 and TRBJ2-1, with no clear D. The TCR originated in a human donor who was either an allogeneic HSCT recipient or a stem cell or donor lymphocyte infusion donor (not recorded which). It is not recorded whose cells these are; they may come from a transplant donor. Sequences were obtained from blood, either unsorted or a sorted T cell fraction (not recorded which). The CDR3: CASSLDWGEQFF. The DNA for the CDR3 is TGCGCCAGCAGCTTGGATTGGGGTGAGCAGTTCTTC.